This T cell receptor beta chain was sequenced in a study of identifying expanded T cells in peripheral blood. Germline CDR1 and CDR2: LGHNA and YNFKEQ. V dropped 4 bases and J dropped 4 bases, with 7 bases sitting between them. The CDR3 covers 12 residues. TCRdb keeps only in-frame clones here, not all; method: immunoSEQ multiplex PCR. The table includes about 110,000 clones, around 89% detected once. General study results and limits: Technical replicates showed about 1.2 changed clones; around two weeks around 15; four weeks 19.

For this clone: Its antigen remains unidentified.

Healthy donors had no documented immune events, such as infections, while sampled. This chain connects TRBV4-2 to TRBJ2-5; D gene unclear. Sequenced input: blood. The source is a person aged 18 to 70 in good health. CDR3 sequence (DNA): TGTGCCAGCAGCCCAAACGGAGAGACCCAGTACTTC. This codes for CASSPNGETQYF.